Listed here are 20 T cell receptor beta chains from one sample, sequenced in a study of cytomegalovirus exposure and HLA in healthy donors. The PCR had 60 Vbeta and 13 Jbeta primers. TCRdb keeps only in-frame clones here, not all; method: immunoSEQ multiplex PCR. This sample has 130,000 or so clones, with 74% found just once. The sequenced sample was PBMCs. The source of these receptors is a man aged 40-49 years in good health and CMV-seropositive.

The chain combines TRBV5-1 with TRBJ1-6; D ambiguous. V gave up 7 bases and J gave up 5 bases, with 16 bases separating them. This CDR3 comprises 15 residues. Germline-derived CDR1 and CDR2 are SGHRS and YFSETQ. Written as DNA, the CDR3 is TGCGCCAGCTGCCCCCTGCCGAGTGATAATTCACCCCTCCACTTT. This codes for CASCPLPSDNSPLHF.

This clone has just a few counts. The rearrangement links TRBV30 to TRBJ2-1; possibly TRBD2 for D (5 bases). Germline V CDR1 and CDR2: GTSNPN, SVGIG (reference sequence). Trimming took off 0 bases at V and 8 bases at J, with 11 bases between the two ends. This CDR3 spans 13 amino acids. CDR3 nucleotides: TGTGCCTGGAGTGTGGGGAGAATCCATGAGCAGTTCTTC. Amino acids: CAWSVGRIHEQFF. Variable domain in full (rest from reference TRBV30 and TRBJ2-1): SQTIHQWPATLVQPVGSPLSLECTVEGTSNPNLYWYRQAAGRGLQLLFYSVGIGQISSEVPQNLSASRPQDRQFILSSKKLLLSDSGFYLCAWSVGRIHEQFFGPGTRLTVL.

The V gene is TRBV9, the J gene TRBJ2-1; 10 nucleotides align to TRBD1. Germline-derived CDR1 and CDR2 are SGDLS and YYNGEE. CDR3 size: 16 residues. J was trimmed by 10 bases and V by 0 bases; bases with no gene match: 10. The CDR3 nucleotides are TGTGCCAGCAGCGTAGGCGGGACAGGGGTCACTTGGGAGCAGTTCTTC. Protein sequence: CASSVGGTGVTWEQFF. The whole variable domain, filled in from reference TRBV9 and TRBJ2-1, reads DSGVTQTPKHLITATGQRVTLRCSPRSGDLSVYWYQQSLDQGLQFLIQYYNGEERAKGNILERFSAQQFPDLHSELNLSSLELGDSALYFCASSVGGTGVTWEQFFGPGTRLTVL.

The chain recombines TRBV5-1 with TRBJ1-4, with no clear D. Trimming cost V 5 bases and J 2 bases, with 10 bases left between them. The CDR3 is 14 amino acids. Germline CDR1 SGHRS, CDR2 YFSETQ. The CDR3 sequence: CASRSRVTNEKLFF. In nucleotides, the CDR3 is TGCGCCAGCAGATCGAGGGTGACTAATGAAAAACTGTTTTTT.

This clone has just one count. The chain combines TRBV18 with TRBJ1-5, with D tentatively TRBD1 (5 bases). V lost 3 bases, J lost 0 bases, and 18 bases lay in between. Germline loops: CDR1 KGHSH, CDR2 LQKENI. This CDR3 is 18 amino acids long. The CDR3 sequence: CASSPLANTGYSNQPQHF. The CDR3 region has the DNA TGTGCCAGCTCACCCTTGGCTAACACAGGATATAGCAATCAGCCCCAGCATTTT.

This chain connects TRBV7-2 to TRBJ2-7, with 8 bases aligning to TRBD2. J gave up 2 bases and V 1 base, and 4 bases lay outside the gene matches. The CDR3 extends over 15 amino acids. From germline, CDR1 is SGHTA and CDR2 FQGNSA. CDR3 in DNA: TGTGCCAGCAGCTTAGGGCGGGGGGCCCCCTACGAGCAGTACTTC. Its protein is CASSLGRGAPYEQYF.

This sequence joins TRBV5-1 and TRBJ1-2; the match to TRBD1 covers 7 bases. CDR1 is SGHRS and CDR2 is YFSETQ in the germline V gene. V lost 4 bases, J lost 5 bases, and 8 bases stayed unmatched. This CDR3 comprises 14 residues. CDR3 loop: CASSPRDRWYGYTF. Here the CDR3 DNA reads TGCGCCAGCAGCCCCCGGGACAGATGGTATGGCTACACCTTC. Full variable domain (outside the CDR3, taken from reference TRBV5-1 and TRBJ1-2): KAGVTQTPRYLIKTRGQQVTLSCSPISGHRSVSWYQQTPGQGLQFLFEYFSETQRNKGNFPGRFSGRQFSNSRSEMNVSTLELGDSALYLCASSPRDRWYGYTFGSGTRLTVV.

The J gene is TRBJ2-7, the V gene TRBV7-9; perhaps TRBD2 as D (5 bases). Trimming stripped 1 base from V and 4 bases from J, with 17 bases between. This CDR3 has 16 residues. The germline CDR1 and CDR2 sequences are SEHNR and FQNEAQ (reference sequence). The CDR3 here is CASSLVASTRVYEQYF. The CDR3, as DNA: TGTGCCAGCAGCTTAGTGGCTAGTACGAGGGTTTACGAGCAGTACTTC.

This chain joins TRBV5-1 and TRBJ2-4, with TRBD1 matching over 7 bases. The V gene's germline CDR1 is SGHRS and CDR2 YFSETQ. The CDR3 length is 15 residues. The V segment lost 0 bases and the J segment 7 bases; nucleotides outside the gene matches: 7. The CDR3 reads CASSLVRGSLNIQYF. The CDR3 DNA is TGCGCCAGCAGCTTGGTCAGGGGGTCTCTTAACATTCAGTACTTC.

This clone was picked up a small number of times. Other DNA sequences in this specimen translate into the identical CDR3. The chain couples TRBV18 to TRBJ1-1; D uncertain. This CDR3 region has 13 residues. Per the germline V gene, CDR1 is KGHSH and CDR2 is LQKENI. Trimming removed 6 bases from V and 1 base from J, with 9 bases in between. CDR3 DNA: TGTGCCAGCTCCCCGAACAGGAACACTGAAGCTTTCTTT. It codes for CASSPNRNTEAFF.

This chain joins TRBV27 and TRBJ1-6; D perhaps matches TRBD1 (5 bases). Germline CDR1 MNHEY, CDR2 SMNVEV (reference sequence). This CDR3 is built from 11 residues. The CDR3 nucleotides read TGTGGGTCAGGGAAAAAATCACCCCTCCACTTT. Protein sequence: CGSGKKSPLHF.

This clone was seen once. The chain links TRBV7-8 to TRBJ1-1; D unclear. Germline V lookup: CDR1 SGHVS, CDR2 FQNEAQ. The V gene lost 0 bases and the J gene lost 6 bases, with 14 bases spanning the gap. This CDR3 spans 15 amino acids. The CDR3 DNA reads TGTGCCAGCAGCTTAGCGCTGGCAGGCGGGCCTGAAGCTTTCTTT. Protein sequence: CASSLALAGGPEAFF.

The rearrangement uses TRBV18 and TRBJ2-1; the match to TRBD2 covers 7 bases. J gave up 6 bases and V 4 bases, and 9 bases lay outside the gene matches. Germline assignment: CDR1 KGHSH and CDR2 LQKENI. The CDR3 is made up of 15 amino acids. The CDR3 sequence is CASSQNSGGFNEQFF. The CDR3 nucleotides are TGTGCCAGCTCACAAAACTCGGGGGGATTCAATGAGCAGTTCTTC.

Only a few counts were recorded for this clone. This chain uses TRBV28 with TRBJ1-3; 7 positions agree with TRBD1. Germline CDR1 and CDR2: MDHEN and SYDVKM. The CDR3 consists of 16 residues. The V and J ends lost 1 base and 0 bases, in that order; junction bases with no gene match: 3. In DNA, the CDR3 is TGTGCCAGCAGTTTATACAGGGGCCCCTCTGGAAACACCATATATTTT. The encoded protein is CASSLYRGPSGNTIYF.

The chain has TRBV20-1 and TRBJ2-1; D ambiguous. CDR1 and CDR2 from the germline V gene are DFQATT and SNEGSKA (reference sequence). V lost 5 bases, J lost 9 bases, and 8 bases lay in between. There are 10 residues in the CDR3. The CDR3 sequence is CSALPSEQFF. The CDR3, as DNA: TGCAGTGCTCTACCTTCTGAGCAGTTCTTC.

Of note for this clone: The junction departs from the called germline gene at one end, perhaps through a read error. The gene calls are TRBV7-9 and TRBJ2-5; D unclear. CDR3 length equals 17 residues. The germline V gene encodes CDR1 SEHNR and CDR2 FQNEAQ (reference sequence). CDR3 bases: TGTTCCAGCAGCCCCCCCGAGATCGGTCAGGTTGGAGAGACCCAGTACTTC. Translation: CSSSPPEIGQVGETQYF.

The chain links TRBV28 to TRBJ2-7; TRBD2 matches at 13 bases. This CDR3 contains 15 residues. Germline V lookup: CDR1 MDHEN, CDR2 SYDVKM. V was pared by 6 bases and J by 2 bases, with 4 bases of the junction left unmatched. In DNA form, the CDR3 reads TGTGCCAGCAGGTCACTAGCGGGGGGGCCCTACGAGCAGTACTTC. Encoded protein: CASRSLAGGPYEQYF.

The chain employs TRBV7-9 and TRBJ2-1, with 9 bases matching TRBD2. The germline gives CDR1 SEHNR, CDR2 FQNEAQ (reference sequence). This CDR3 spans 15 amino acids. Germline trimming cut 0 bases from V and 6 bases from J; bases unmatched to any gene: 3. This chain's CDR3 is CASSLAGTSLNEQFF. The CDR3, as DNA: TGTGCCAGCAGCTTAGCCGGGACTAGCCTCAATGAGCAGTTCTTC.

There are a few counts of this clone. The V and J genes are TRBV5-1 and TRBJ2-7, with 8 nucleotides matching TRBD2. The junction had 14 bases not matched to a gene; V was cut back by 4 bases and J by 2 bases. The CDR3 has 17 residues. The germline V gene has CDR1 SGHRS and CDR2 YFSETQ. This CDR3 is CASSQPQGGRIPYEQYF. The DNA for the CDR3 is TGCGCCAGCAGCCAGCCCCAAGGCGGGAGGATCCCCTACGAGCAGTACTTC. Supplemented by reference TRBV5-1 and TRBJ2-7, the full variable domain reads KAGVTQTPRYLIKTRGQQVTLSCSPISGHRSVSWYQQTPGQGLQFLFEYFSETQRNKGNFPGRFSGRQFSNSRSEMNVSTLELGDSALYLCASSQPQGGRIPYEQYFGPGTRLTVT.

This chain joins TRBV6-1 and TRBJ2-1; 9 nucleotides align to TRBD2. Germline lookup yields CDR1 MNHNS and CDR2 SASEGT. The junction had 10 bases not matched to a gene; V was cut back by 6 bases and J by 7 bases. This CDR3 has 15 residues. The CDR3 nucleotides read TGTGCCAGCAGCCCGGCTAGCGGGATAGGGAATGAGCAGTTCTTC. This codes for CASSPASGIGNEQFF.